This is a list of T cell receptor beta chains from one sample in a study of human T cells and chemical hapten exposure. MiXCR, applied by TCRdb to the RACE reads, yields one record per CDR3 protein. In the table there are fewer than 100,000 distinct CDR3 sequences, approximately 12% of which are singletons. The starting material was whole blood, obtained in connection with sensitization to the hapten diphenylcyclopropenone (DPC). All receptors derive from a woman between 55 and 75 years old with alopecia areata. Some clones in this sample may be carry-over from other donors' samples. Both conserved end residues are part of each CDR3. The order of the fields is V gene, J gene, D gene, clone size, CDR3 protein, CDR3 DNA. The D gene is left open where the match is weak. Rows give clone size only sometimes, using once, few, many, or a class for an expanded clone.

TRBV29-1,TRBJ2-1,.,many,CSADGVDQFF,TGCAGCGCAGACGGGGTAGACCAGTTCTTC
TRBV29-1,TRBJ1-1,TRBD1,.,CSGTGGKNTEAFF,TGCAGCGGGACAGGGGGCAAAAACACTGAAGCTTTCTTT
TRBV6-5,TRBJ2-7,TRBD1,many,CASQTGVLTEQYF,TGTGCCAGCCAGACAGGGGTGCTGACCGAGCAGTACTTC
TRBV12-3/TRBV12-4,TRBJ2-7,.,few,CASSYGAGPGEQYF,TGTGCCAGCAGCTACGGGGCGGGGCCGGGGGAGCAGTACTTC
TRBV21-1,TRBJ1-1,.,.,CATSKYFRNTEAFF,TGTGCCACCAGCAAATATTTCAGGAACACTGAAGCTTTCTTT
TRBV7-3,TRBJ1-1,.,few,CASSPQMNTEAFF,TGTGCCAGCAGCCCCCAAATGAACACTGAAGCTTTCTTT
TRBV27,TRBJ1-2,.,.,CASSSHRSFYGYTF,TGTGCCAGCAGTTCCCACAGGTCTTTCTATGGCTACACCTTC
TRBV18,TRBJ1-5,TRBD1,few,CASSPPSSDRGQPQHF,TGTGCCAGCTCACCACCCTCAAGTGACAGGGGTCAGCCCCAGCATTTT
TRBV2,TRBJ1-2,.,.,CASSEASANYGYTF,TGTGCCAGCAGTGAAGCATCAGCGAACTATGGCTACACCTTC
TRBV12-3/TRBV12-4,TRBJ1-3,TRBD1,few,CASRGTGGNTIYF,TGTGCCAGCAGGGGGACAGGAGGAAACACCATATATTTT
TRBV7-3,TRBJ2-3,TRBD1,few,CASSLVQGGPSTDTQYF,TGTGCCAGCAGCTTAGTACAGGGGGGCCCTAGCACAGATACGCAGTATTTT
TRBV7-8,TRBJ2-5,TRBD1,many,CASSRGTGRETQYF,TGTGCCAGCAGCAGGGGGACAGGGCGAGAGACCCAGTACTTC
TRBV3-1,TRBJ1-6,.,many,CASSQGLGAGSPLHF,TGTGCCAGCAGCCAAGGGCTGGGGGCTGGATCACCCCTCCACTTT
TRBV4-1,TRBJ2-1,.,.,CASSQEGGTEWLYNEQFF,TGCGCCAGCAGCCAAGAAGGCGGAACGGAATGGCTCTACAATGAGCAGTTCTTC
TRBV12-3/TRBV12-4,TRBJ2-6,.,few,CASSFIFGSHHSGANVLTF,TGTGCCAGCAGTTTCATTTTCGGGAGTCACCACTCTGGGGCCAACGTCCTGACTTTC
TRBV5-5,TRBJ2-7,TRBD2,many,CASRSGTSGLYEQYF,TGTGCCAGCAGGTCCGGGACTAGCGGACTCTACGAGCAGTACTTC
TRBV25-1,TRBJ1-2,.,many,CASSDPASNYGYTF,TGTGCCAGCAGTGATCCAGCCTCTAACTATGGCTACACCTTC
TRBV6-5,TRBJ2-7,.,.,CASSYSAPATYEQYF,TGTGCCAGCAGTTACTCAGCACCCGCGACCTACGAGCAGTACTTC